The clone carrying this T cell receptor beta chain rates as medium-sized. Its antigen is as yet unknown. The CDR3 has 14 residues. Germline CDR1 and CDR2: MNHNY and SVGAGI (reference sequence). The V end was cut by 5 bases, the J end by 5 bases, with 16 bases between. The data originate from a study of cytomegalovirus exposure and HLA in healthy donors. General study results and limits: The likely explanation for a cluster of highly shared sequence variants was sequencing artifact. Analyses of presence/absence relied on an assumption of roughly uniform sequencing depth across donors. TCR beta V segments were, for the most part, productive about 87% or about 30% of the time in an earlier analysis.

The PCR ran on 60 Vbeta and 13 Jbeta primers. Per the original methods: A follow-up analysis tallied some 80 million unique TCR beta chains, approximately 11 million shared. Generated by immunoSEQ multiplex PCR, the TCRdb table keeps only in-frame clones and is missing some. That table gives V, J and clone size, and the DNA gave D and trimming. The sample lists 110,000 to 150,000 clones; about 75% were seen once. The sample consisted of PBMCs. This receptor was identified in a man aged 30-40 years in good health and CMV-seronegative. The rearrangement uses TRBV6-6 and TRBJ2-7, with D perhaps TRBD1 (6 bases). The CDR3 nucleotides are TGTGCCAGCAGTGCCGGGACAACGTGGAACGAGCAGTACTTC. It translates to CASSAGTTWNEQYF.